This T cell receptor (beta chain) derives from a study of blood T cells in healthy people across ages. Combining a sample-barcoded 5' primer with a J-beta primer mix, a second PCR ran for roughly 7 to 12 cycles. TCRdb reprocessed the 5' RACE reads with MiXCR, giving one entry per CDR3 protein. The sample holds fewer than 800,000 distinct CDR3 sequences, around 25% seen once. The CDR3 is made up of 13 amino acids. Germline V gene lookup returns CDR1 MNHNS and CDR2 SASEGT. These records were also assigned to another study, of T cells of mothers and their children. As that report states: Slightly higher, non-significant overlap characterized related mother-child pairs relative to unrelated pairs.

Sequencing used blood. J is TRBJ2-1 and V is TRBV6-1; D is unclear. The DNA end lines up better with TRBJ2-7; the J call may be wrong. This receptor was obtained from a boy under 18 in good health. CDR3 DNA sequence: TGTGCCAGCAGTGAAGGGTTTCCCTACGAGCAGTACTTC. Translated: CASSEGFPYEQYF.